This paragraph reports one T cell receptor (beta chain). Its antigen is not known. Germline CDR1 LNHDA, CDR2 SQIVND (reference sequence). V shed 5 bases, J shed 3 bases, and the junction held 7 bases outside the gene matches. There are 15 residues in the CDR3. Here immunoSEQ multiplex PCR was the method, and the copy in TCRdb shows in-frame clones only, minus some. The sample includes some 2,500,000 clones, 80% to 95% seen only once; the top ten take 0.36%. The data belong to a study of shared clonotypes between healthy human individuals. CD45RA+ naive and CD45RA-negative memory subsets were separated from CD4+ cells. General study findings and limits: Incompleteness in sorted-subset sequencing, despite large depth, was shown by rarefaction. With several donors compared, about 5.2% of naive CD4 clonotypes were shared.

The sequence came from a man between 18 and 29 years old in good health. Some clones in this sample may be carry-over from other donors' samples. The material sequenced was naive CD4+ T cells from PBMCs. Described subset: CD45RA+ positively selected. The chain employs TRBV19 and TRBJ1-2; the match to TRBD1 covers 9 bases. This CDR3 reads CASSSPRDRDYGYTF. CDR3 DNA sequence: TGTGCCAGTAGTTCCCCCCGGGACAGGGACTATGGCTACACCTTC.